This T cell receptor (beta chain) was captured by sequencing in a study of blood T cell repertoires in COVID-19 (dated by TCRdb to between 2020 and 2021). Background on the whole study: The collaborator samples originated in the United States, Italy and Spain and spanned the acute and convalescent phases of COVID-19. The prospective study material was composed of cDNA or gDNA derived from T cells, B-cell-depleted T cells, or PBMCs. The samples were drawn from the first 160 participants of the ongoing ImmuneRACE study and from about 1,200 subjects provided by 6 global collaborators. A freely available public database, intended as a resource for researchers studying the immune response to SARS-CoV-2, is where the repertoires were released. Deeply sampled blood TCRbeta repertoires from subjects exposed to, actively infected with, or recovered from COVID-19 were included in the dataset. HLA class I and class II types, where available, came from metadata supplied by the sample provider rather than from assay-based typing. A de-identified subject ID, COVID-19 status, age in years and sex were almost always included in the sample metadata. What the authors observed across the whole study: The quantity of clinical and demographic metadata differed by source and by participant and was supplied without curation.

TCRbeta CDR3 regions were amplified from genomic DNA using the immunoSEQ Assay, a bias-controlled multiplex PCR. In the authors' own workflow: The number of nucleated cells in each sample was estimated by amplification of reference gene primers within the assay. To quantify the absolute abundance of each unique TCRbeta CDR3 rearrangement, sequence reads were collapsed and filtered. Productive Simpson clonality was computed per sample as the square root of Simpson's diversity index over productive rearrangements. TCRdb's version of the immuneACCESS table is confined to in-frame rearrangements and falls short of the full clone set. An unresolved V gene accounts for under half of the shortfall where checked; the remainder is of unknown origin. That table gives V, J and clone size, and the DNA gave D and trimming. For this sample there are over 200,000 clones; less than 90% appear just once. The top ten constitute under 2.5% of the sample.

A note on this clone: The antigen it binds to is not known. The record has no base qualities; no much larger clone is one base away.

The trim is 6 bases for V and 4 bases for J, with a gap of 12 bases between the germline ends. The CDR3, from cysteine to phenylalanine, totals 13 residues. Just CDR3 DNA is preserved here, 39 bases in frame from base 1. The germline V gene provides CDR1 MNHEY and CDR2 SVGAGI. The collaborating institutions used their own protocols to collect whole blood in K2EDTA tubes. For TCRbeta analysis, collaborator samples were shipped as frozen whole blood, as isolated PBMCs, or as DNA extracted from either sample type. The clonotype comes from a man aged 35-49 years with active or convalescent COVID-19. The specimen sequenced was peripheral blood. The chain links TRBV6-5 with TRBJ1-2; possibly the D gene is TRBD1, per 5 matching bases. The encoded CDR3 is CASSQTVIYGYTF. The DNA is as follows: TGTGCCAGCAGCCAGACAGTTATCTATGGCTACACCTTC.